This TCR beta chain originates from a study of response to subunit inactivated influenza vaccine. Germline-derived CDR1 and CDR2 are SGHRS and YFSETQ. This CDR3 has 15 amino acids. Between the trimmed V and J ends, which lost 3 bases and 1 base, there was a span of 13 bases. This clonotype has a count of ten or more. No antigen is known for it. TCRdb passed the RT-PCR reads through MiXCR, listing each CDR3 protein once. The table lists fewer than 700,000 distinct CDR3 sequences, 10% to 15% of them singletons. Overall study results and limits: Authors suggested seasonal influenza vaccinations each recruit few new T cells.

The sequencing used PBMCs from blood, collected about 40 days after vaccination. This rearrangement joins TRBV5-1 to TRBJ2-5; weak D call: TRBD1 (6 bases). The receptor comes from a man aged 50 or older who received an inactivated influenza vaccine. CDR3 amino acids: CASSWSTGIQETQYF. As DNA, the CDR3 is TGCGCCAGCAGCTGGTCGACAGGTATCCAAGAGACCCAGTACTTC.